Sequencing of this TCR beta chain was carried out in a study of shared clonotypes between healthy human individuals. Study-wide findings and caveats: Some naive CD4 clonotypes, around 4.7%, turned up in common across a handful of donors.

For this clone: Its target is unknown. An end of the junction does not agree with germline; a read error may underlie this.

For each subset, genomic DNA was distributed in equal portions over several immunoSEQ plates. TCRdb keeps only in-frame clones here, not all; method: immunoSEQ multiplex PCR. The table lists about 1.1 million clones, 70% to 80% of them singletons, with 0.85% to 1% in the top ten. Sequencing input: memory CD4+ T cells from PBMCs. Subset in this sample: CD45RA-negative fraction. The clonotype was recovered from a man younger than 30 in good health. Some clones in this sample may be carry-over from other donors' samples.

The CDR3 sequence is CAGRWGLQINTGELFF. CDR3 DNA: TGTGCCGGGAGGTGGGGGCTCCAAATTAACACCGGGGAGCTGTTTTTT. This chain connects TRBV30 to TRBJ2-2; D might be TRBD1 or TRBD2, each matching 6 bases. Germline CDR1 GTSNPN, CDR2 SVGIG (reference sequence). This CDR3 comprises 16 residues. The full variable domain, rest sourced from reference TRBV30 and TRBJ2-2, is SQTIHQWPATLVQPVGSPLSLECTVEGTSNPNLYWYRQAAGRGLQLLFYSVGIGQISSEVPQNLSASRPQDRQFILSSKKLLLSDSGFYLCAGRWGLQINTGELFFGEGSRLTVL.